The 9 T cell receptor beta chains below were found in one sample sequenced in a study of T cells expressing NK-cell markers. TCRdb derives one entry per CDR3 protein from the 5' RACE reads, leaving out DNA. Its table lists roughly 110,000 distinct CDR3 sequences. Sample: blood T cells: a sorted CD56 or NKG2C T cell subset, CD4+ or CD8+ T cells, or bulk PBMC T cells (not recorded which). Receptors originate from a woman aged 18 to 75 in good health.

The chain recombines TRBV2 with TRBJ2-1. The CDR3 is 15 residues long. Germline CDR1 reads SNHLY; CDR2 reads FYNNEI. The CDR3 here is CASSKGMSSYNEQFF.

The genes are TRBV12-3 or TRBV12-4 and TRBJ2-5; the D call from TCRdb, TRBD1, cannot be confirmed without DNA. This CDR3 has 15 amino acids. The CDR3 here is CASSSQGALTETQYF.

The V call is TRBV5-5, the J call TRBJ2-1; TCRdb's D call of TRBD2 is untestable without DNA. CDR1 is SGHKS, CDR2 YYEKEE, per germline (reference sequence). There are 14 residues in the CDR3. CDR3 sequence reads: CASSLNALYNEQFF. Based on the CDR3 plus reference TRBV5-5 and TRBJ2-1, the full variable domain is DAGVTQSPTHLIKTRGQQVTLRCSPISGHKSVSWYQQVLGQGPQFIFQYYEKEERGRGNFPDRFSARQFPNYSSELNVNALLLGDSALYLCASSLNALYNEQFFGPGTRLTVL.

The rearrangement joins TRBV5-6 to TRBJ2-7; TCRdb's D call, TRBD1, is unchecked because there is no DNA. The CDR3 has 12 residues. Germline CDR1 and CDR2: SGHDT and YYEEEE. The CDR3: CASSEQDYEQYF. Complete variable domain (other parts from reference TRBV5-6 and TRBJ2-7): DAGVTQSPTHLIKTRGQQVTLRCSPKSGHDTVSWYQQALGQGPQFIFQYYEEEERQRGNFPDRFSGHQFPNYSSELNVNALLLGDSALYLCASSEQDYEQYFGPGTRLTVT.

Here the CDR3 reads CASSPRLGTNEKLFF. The V gene is TRBV7-9, the J gene TRBJ1-4. This CDR3 has 15 residues. The V gene's germline CDR1 is SEHNR and CDR2 FQNEAQ (reference sequence).

The chain's CDR3 is CSALRDRAGNTQYF. The chain has TRBV20-1 and TRBJ2-3; TCRdb gives TRBD2 as the D gene, but with no DNA this cannot be confirmed. The germline gives CDR1 DFQATT, CDR2 SNEGSKA (reference sequence). The CDR3 has 14 residues.

This chain uses TRBV12-5 with TRBJ2-3. Looked up from germline, CDR1 is LGHNT and CDR2 is FRNRAP. This CDR3 has 19 residues. CDR3 in amino acids: CASGLTTRPGSSPADTQYF.

The V gene is TRBV10-2, the J gene TRBJ2-2. The CDR3 contains 14 residues. From germline, CDR1 is WSHSY and CDR2 SAAADI. CDR3: CATSANQHTGELFF.

The J gene is TRBJ2-3, the V gene TRBV4-3; the TRBD2 assignment by TCRdb is unverifiable without DNA. This CDR3 comprises 15 residues. Germline lookup yields CDR1 LGHNA and CDR2 YSLEER. The chain's CDR3 is CASSQDVREGDTQYF.